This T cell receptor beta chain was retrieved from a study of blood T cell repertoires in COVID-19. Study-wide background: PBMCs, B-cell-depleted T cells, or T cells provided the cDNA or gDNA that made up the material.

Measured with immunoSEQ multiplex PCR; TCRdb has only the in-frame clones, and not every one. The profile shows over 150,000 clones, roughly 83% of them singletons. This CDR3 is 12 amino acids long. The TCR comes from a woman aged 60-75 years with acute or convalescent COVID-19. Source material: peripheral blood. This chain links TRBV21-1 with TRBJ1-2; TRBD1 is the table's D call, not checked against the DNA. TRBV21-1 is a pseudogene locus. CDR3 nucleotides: TGTGCCGACACAGGGGGAGGCGATGGCTACACCTTC. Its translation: CADTGGGDGYTF.